This T cell receptor (beta chain) was captured by sequencing in a study of CD4 T cells in relation to SARS-CoV-2 and coronaviruses. Study overall: TCR beta CDR3s were sequenced after roughly 10-day antigen culture of PBMCs. Controls used an HIV-1 Nef peptide pool or no peptide. Points from the study as a whole: Samples before the pandemic and after infection were not matched within any donor. Crossreactive clones expanded significantly less to SARS-CoV-2 than monoreactive clones.

Concerning this clone: The antigen is undetermined.

Germline values: CDR1 SGHTA, CDR2 FQGNSA. The CDR3 sequence is 15 residues long. With V trimmed by 1 base and J by 2 bases, 4 bases remained unmatched. The unexposed donors gave CD4+ T cells in about 2011-2019, prior to COVID-19. After roughly ten days of culture, CD4+ T cells were isolated. Sequencing used immunoSEQ multiplex PCR; TCRdb keeps in-frame clones, though not all of them. Among about 17,000 clones listed, about 80% were seen once. This TCR derives from a human donor in good health. The source material was CD4+ T cells from PBMCs, cultured in vitro. The V gene is TRBV7-2, the J gene TRBJ2-5, with 7 bases aligning to TRBD2. CDR3 region: CASSLGGREQETQYF. The CDR3 coding sequence is TGTGCCAGCAGCTTAGGAGGGAGGGAACAAGAGACCCAGTACTTC.